Detailed here is one T cell receptor beta chain. Its antigen is currently not known. The record has no base qualities; no much larger clone is one base away. The sample is drawn from a study of long-term antiretroviral therapy in people with HIV (dated by TCRdb to 2021 to 2024). In the study overall: The earliest samples were collected about a decade before the 2015 WHO recommendation for immediate ART, when ART was typically delayed until CD4 counts fell. Whether ART initiation and durable HIV suppression were associated with changes in peripheral blood TRB repertoire composition and diversity was tested in a retrospective serial study. A total of 192 cryopreserved PBMC samples were contributed to the cohort by 30 adults with confirmed HIV infection, with samples collected serially over a mean of roughly six years (range 1-12). Among the 30 or so participants with HIV, approximately 10 were female. No cross-contamination during QIAcube processing turned up in test extractions that ran a monoclonal T-cell line alongside approximately 35 polyclonal samples. The full study reports these points: Starting ART was linked to a significant rise in TRB diversity, yet even with long-term ART the diversity remained significantly lower than in transplant donor controls. HIV repertoires had narrower CDR3 length ranges than controls, and the network structure suggested an antigen-experienced repertoire that shifted only slightly toward naive after ART. Limited PBMC availability meant only the TCR beta chain was sequenced, without alpha chain pairing. The samples span the years 2004 to 2017, and the ART regimens used at that time may not be as effective as current regimens. Because cell numbers in pre-ART samples were limited, unsorted PBMC were profiled instead of sorted CD4+ and CD8+ T cells. Expanded TRB clones identified before ART initiation dominated the repertoire at all time points, although this dominance fluctuated and declined in many PLHIV after ART. No data were available on ART adherence, viral resistance or therapy changes, limiting inferences about post-ART repertoire changes.

Participants were included only if at least one PBMC sample before ART initiation and at least two post-ART samples were available. Every participant with HIV received treatment in the United States of America. Before DNA extraction, cryopreserved samples of roughly 1-10 million PBMC were thawed and washed. At the time of the earliest PBMC sample, participants with HIV were aged between about 20 and 55 years. Per participant, PBMC samples came from 1-4 timepoints prior to ART initiation and 2-8 timepoints following ART initiation, for a median of 7 samples. For every participant, serial HIV viral load, CD4+ T-cell count, ART history and demographic data were obtained. Using a Qiagen kit on a QIAcube, genomic DNA was extracted from unsorted PBMC, with samples processed in batches of 12. The immunoSEQ hsTCRB v3.0 assay was used at survey level resolution to sequence the TRB variable region. TRB sequencing targeted a depth of 40,000-50,000 T-cell genomes per sample. Pooled TRB libraries were sequenced on an Illumina MiSeq with a v3 150-cycle kit. Turning to the authors' computational methods: Analysis of repertoires was carried out in R inside a reproducible Nextflow workflow spanning QC, data transformation and analysis. LymphoSeq2, an R package for exploring AIRR-Seq data, was used to implement custom analyses. After excluding a few samples that yielded fewer than 5000 total TRB sequences, 190 or so HIV repertoires remained for analysis. Among the 188 retained HIV repertoires, 55 to 65 were collected before ART initiation and 120 to 140 were collected after ART initiation. Each repertoire was downsampled to 5000 TRB nucleotide sequences, and summary statistics were averaged across 100 downsampling iterations. The analysis kept only TRB sequences whose CDR3 regions were at least seven amino acids long. A Shannon entropy-derived clonality score and the Gini coefficient were used to measure diversity. In the repertoire networks, any two of the top 5000 CDR3 amino acid sequences were connected whenever the two sequences differed by an edit distance of one. Antigen specificity groups and MHC restriction were predicted for TRB CDR3 amino acid sequences with GLIPH2. To flag known associations with CMV, EBV, HIV or tissue antigens, CDR3 amino acid sequences were compared against VDJdb and McPAS-TCR. Pre-ART, post-ART and control groups were compared with Wilcoxon signed-rank tests and Holm-Bonferroni correction. The immuneACCESS repertoire file appears here via TCRdb, limited to in-frame rearrangements. These files lack a portion of the clones; in checked studies, under half of the deficit traces to unresolved V genes, and the cause of the others is not known. V and J calls and clone size are given by that table; D and trimming were obtained from the DNA. This sample is represented by about 21,000 clones; 79% of them were singletons. Jointly, the top ten make up around 9% of the sample.

There are 11 amino acids in the CDR3, from cysteine to phenylalanine inclusive. CDR3 DNA only is kept here, 33 bases in frame from base 1. A distance of 7 bases separates the germline ends of V and J, which lose 5 bases and 5 bases respectively. Looking up the germline V gene yields CDR1 SGHVS and CDR2 FQNEAQ. The chain was built from TRBV7-8 and TRBJ2-7; there is no confident call for the D gene. This clonotype was obtained from a middle-aged woman with HIV. Sequencing was performed on unsorted PBMCs, taken 4.1 years after starting antiretroviral therapy. The CDR3 reads as follows: CASSRSDEQYF. The nucleotide sequence reads TGTGCCAGCAGCCGATCGGACGAGCAGTACTTC.